What follows describes a single T cell receptor (beta chain). What this receptor recognizes is not known. Base qualities are not provided; no much larger clone lies one nucleotide away. The data were taken from a study of cytomegalovirus exposure and HLA in healthy donors (dated by TCRdb to about 2017). Regarding the research as a whole: According to an earlier analysis of 587 of the donors, about 179 million T cells yielded some 120 million unique TCR beta sequences and approximately 280 Gb of sequence data. An early release that covered about 600 HLA-typed donors contained approximately 320 gigabases of sequencing data and 70 million to 100 million unique TCR sequences. Of the approximately 400 genotyped donors, 81% fell in the genetic ancestry cluster associated with self-reported Caucasian donors. The aim of the study was to test whether cataloging public T cell receptors could identify signatures of past pathogen exposure. Using immunosequencing, the study profiled T cell repertoires from 500 to 800 subjects and related those repertoires to cytomegalovirus serostatus. A separate validation cohort of roughly 130 different subjects was used in addition to the roughly 700-subject first cohort. The study combined high-throughput TCR immunosequencing, statistical association of individual TCRs with disease status, and machine learning to predict cytomegalovirus infection status. To study patterns of TCR occurrence, a later analysis re-analyzed previously published TCR beta repertoires from 700 or so donors and added high-resolution HLA genotyping. The later analysis used no new phenotypic data to find candidate immune exposures, relying instead on TCR beta sequences and their occurrence across donors. An earlier analysis of roughly 600 of the donors used high-throughput TCR beta sequencing to judge whether each TCR beta V gene segment behaved as functional or pseudogenic. Donor age, sex, ethnicity and CMV serostatus were collected together with the repertoire data. In a later genetic analysis, genome-wide SNP genotypes for about 55% of the roughly 700 donors were used, and that subset was treated as a discovery cohort. Every discovery cohort repertoire had been produced on one sequencing platform. HLA typing covered class I and class II loci at four-digit resolution. Typing coverage differed by locus: A, B, C, DRB1 and DQB1 were typed in roughly 620-640 donors, DQA1 in roughly 510, DPA1 in approximately 610, and DPB1 in just under 490. Because of strong linkage in the cohort, four or five DR-DQ haplotypes were treated as single units for association and clustering. On average, around 230,000 unique TCR beta nucleotide sequences were sequenced per donor among some 420 genotyped donors of the cohort, with around 19% of those sequences being non-productive. Here is what the overall study found, with its caveats: Three of the identified cytomegalovirus-associated TCR beta chains were confirmed in vitro to be specific for cytomegalovirus antigens. According to the authors, the approach could potentially be generalized to other disease states and immunological phenotypes. In a later analysis, 16,951 TCR beta sequences were associated with specific HLA alleles at a false discovery rate of 0.05. Compared with the roughly 710-donor mean, donors in an Asian-associated ancestry cluster had fewer N-insertions in productive TCRs, according to a later genetic analysis. For the cohort, immune exposure information was limited to CMV serostatus. This cohort had only TCR beta chains sequenced, and the lack of alpha or paired-chain data limited which features could be detected. In a later analysis, several top co-occurrence clusters were reported to appear linked to parvovirus B19, influenza, CMV and Epstein-Barr virus. Compared with equally common non-associated chains, HLA-associated TCR beta chains in a later analysis were more clonally expanded and had lower generation probabilities. In an earlier analysis of 450 to 750 of the donors, most TCR beta V segments appeared in productive rearrangements about 90% or about 30% of the time, broadly matching IMGT annotations. Some IMGT-functional V segments, including TRBV6-2 and TRBV6-3, could not be distinguished by the 87-base-pair reads and were therefore excluded. While some public TCRs were present in many individuals, most TCR sequences turned up only very rarely across donors. Roughly uniform sequencing depth across donors was assumed in presence/absence analyses, although this assumption may not hold. A later genetic analysis associated a missense DCLRE1C variant with V-gene and J-gene trimming of TCR beta chains, and an independent cohort replicated the association. According to a later analysis, TCR association rates differed among HLA loci, with DRB1 alleles showing the most associated TCRs and HLA-C alleles showing the fewest. Correlated functional status among segregating V segments might be attributable to linkage disequilibrium, but an unknown experimental factor could not be ruled out. Because HLA typing was missing for some donors at each locus, association tests included only the typed subset. Because counts were too low, roughly 16 rarely observed V segments, including chromosome 9 orphons, were left out of the earlier analysis of approximately 580 of the donors. Cytomegalovirus status was reported to be diagnosed by the classifier with high specificity and sensitivity in both the original and validation cohorts. A further reported finding was that TCR beta sequences accurately predicted the HLA-A and HLA-B alleles for most subjects in the first cohort. Most CMV-associated TCR beta chains appeared to be HLA-restricted in a later analysis, and the HLA associations seemed to be driven largely by CMV exposure. The sequencing pipeline was judged likely to have produced a cluster of highly shared sequence variants as a technical artifact. In the study, approximately 160 TCR beta chains were listed as associated with cytomegalovirus. When HLA alleles, especially DR and DQ, strongly co-occurred, attributing TCR associations to individual alleles was difficult.

Libraries came from the immunoSEQ multiplex PCR assay. For the multiplex PCR, a mixture combining 60 forward primers for TCR Vbeta segments and 13 reverse primers for TCR Jbeta segments was used. The CDR3 region of rearranged TCR beta genes was amplified from genomic DNA with a multiplex PCR assay. The amplified TCR beta libraries were sequenced on the Illumina HiSeq System as 87-base-pair reads. In the paper's pipeline: A later analysis counted approximately 84 million unique TCR beta chains across the 650 to 800 repertoires, and some 12 million of these chains were shared by at least two donors. Raw reads were error-corrected and collapsed into unique sequences by a nearest-neighbor algorithm in which closely related sequences were merged to remove PCR and sequencing errors. CDR3 sequences were aligned to IMGT reference sequences to assign V, D and J gene segments. For a sequence to be retained, at least a six-nucleotide match to both a V gene segment and a J gene segment was required. Rearrangements were classified as productive when the CDR3 lacked stop codons and remained in frame with V and J, and all other rearrangements were classified as non-productive. CDR3 was defined according to IMGT convention as the region running from the second conserved V-encoded cysteine to the conserved J-encoded phenylalanine. The earlier analysis of roughly 590 of the donors excluded any sequence lacking an unambiguous match to a single V gene segment. An earlier analysis of 587 of the donors classified V segments as functional when productive rearrangements were above 56.7% and as segregating when the standard deviation between donors was above 5%. A statistical classification framework was built to diagnose cytomegalovirus status from the catalog of TCR beta chain sequences. A later analysis assigned V and J genes by comparing TCR nucleotide sequences with IMGT/GENE-DB human TR gene sequences. Using the TCRdist pipeline, a later analysis assigned CDR3 sequences along with most-parsimonious VDJ recombination scenarios. In a later analysis, each TCR beta chain was defined by its CDR3 amino acid sequence together with its V-gene family, and reads lacking a unique V-gene family were excluded. A later analysis removed 600 or so highly shared, low-generation-probability nucleotide sequences to deal with suspected cross-contamination and a sequencing artifact. For each public chain, a later analysis derived a clonal expansion index from normalized ranks of inferred template counts within each repertoire. Generation probabilities in a later analysis came from a VDJ recombination model fitted to out-of-frame rearrangements, and those results were checked against IGoR. In a later analysis, hypergeometric tests were used to score TCR-TCR, TCR-HLA and TCR-CMV co-occurrence, with a repertoire-size bias correction applied to TCR pairs. In a later analysis, false discovery rates were estimated by permuting HLA or CMV assignments 20 times. A later analysis grouped co-occurring TCRs with DBSCAN, adding TCRdist sequence similarity when clustering within HLA-allele-positive subsets. Repertoires with fewer than 30,000 or more than 120,000 public chains, plus five repertoires with anomalous nucleotide sharing, were excluded from co-occurrence clustering. The source is immuneACCESS, and TCRdb retained only in-frame sequences with V and J called. Part of the clones is not carried over; for the studies checked, unresolved V genes explain less than half of this, and the remainder is unexplained. V and J calls and clone size are copied from that table; D and trimming were computed from the DNA. This sample has roughly 88,000 clones in its table, and roughly 72% of those were observed once. Roughly 5.4% of the sample rests with the top ten.

The cohort consisted of 650 to 700 healthy bone marrow donors. Cohort members were all nominally healthy when sampled, although unrecorded immune exposures were likely present. The donor tested CMV seropositive and was one of the 289 seropositive cohort members. Each donor provided a peripheral blood sample, and peripheral blood mononuclear cells were used for TCR beta sequencing. The Qiagen DNeasy Blood Extraction Kit was used to extract genomic DNA from the blood cell samples. CDR1 and CDR2 are read off the germline V gene as MDHEN and SYDVKM. V is pruned by 7 bases and J by 8 bases, leaving 9 bases of the junction without a gene match. Including cysteine and phenylalanine, the CDR3 has 13 amino acids. Just CDR3 DNA is preserved here, 39 bases in frame from base 1.

The sequence was obtained from a man under 40 in good health and CMV-seropositive. The sequence joins TRBV28 to TRBJ1-2, with 8 junctional bases fitting TRBD1. The specimen sequenced was PBMCs. The sequenced DNA is TGTGCCAGCACGACCCAGGGGGCGGGAGGCTACACCTTC. Translated, this gives CASTTQGAGGYTF.